Below, 6 T cell receptor beta chains from the same sample are listed, as sequenced in a study of blood T cell repertoires in COVID-19. TCRdb's table, derived via immunoSEQ multiplex PCR, lists solely in-frame clones and lacks some. The sample lists fewer than 400,000 clones; around 85% were seen once. The sample comprised peripheral blood. These receptors all stem from a woman aged 18 to 35 with acute or convalescent COVID-19.

The chain uses TRBV19 and TRBJ1-2; D might be TRBD1 (5 bases). This CDR3 region has 12 residues. Trimming left V 5 bases short and J 4 bases short, with 8 bases between. Germline V gives CDR1 LNHDA, CDR2 SQIVND (reference sequence). CDR3 coding DNA: TGTGCCAGTAGTTACAGGTCCTATGGCTACACCTTC. Amino acids: CASSYRSYGYTF. The variable domain in full, completed from reference TRBV19 and TRBJ1-2, reads DGGITQSPKYLFRKEGQNVTLSCEQNLNHDAMYWYRQDPGQGLRLIYYSQIVNDFQKGDIAEGYSVSREKKESFPLTVTSAQKNPTAFYLCASSYRSYGYTFGSGTRLTVV.

This chain connects TRBV19 to TRBJ1-6, with 12 bases fitting TRBD1. The V gene end was trimmed by 5 bases and the J gene end by 7 bases; junction bases not matched to a gene: 6. CDR3 size: 16 residues. Germline V gene lookup returns CDR1 LNHDA and CDR2 SQIVND (reference sequence). CDR3 bases: TGTGCCAGTAGTCCCGGGACAGGGGGCCTAAATTCACCCCTCCACTTT. Protein product: CASSPGTGGLNSPLHF.

The rearrangement links TRBV7-8 to TRBJ1-5; tentatively, D is TRBD1 (5 bases). V was shortened by 5 bases and J by 3 bases, with 17 bases between the two germline ends. The CDR3 runs to 16 residues. CDR1 SGHVS and CDR2 FQNEAQ come from the germline V gene. The CDR3 spells CASSQPAGRFNQPQHF. The DNA of the CDR3 is TGTGCCAGCAGCCAACCGGCAGGGAGGTTCAATCAGCCCCAGCATTTT. The full variable domain, rest sourced from reference TRBV7-8 and TRBJ1-5, is GAGVSQSPRYKVAKRGQDVALRCDPISGHVSLFWYQQALGQGPEFLTYFQNEAQLDKSGLPSDRFFAERPEGSVSTLKIQRTQQEDSAVYLCASSQPAGRFNQPQHFGDGTRLSIL.

This sequence joins TRBV18 and TRBJ1-3, with D perhaps TRBD1 (6 bases). Per germline, CDR1 KGHSH and CDR2 LQKENI. The CDR3 spans 14 residues. V lost 1 base, J lost 3 bases, and 7 bases lay in between. The CDR3 DNA is TGTGCCAGCTCACCACAGGGGGTTGGAAACACCATATATTTT. Its translation is CASSPQGVGNTIYF.

This chain links TRBV5-1 with TRBJ1-2, with D uncertain. The germline CDR1 and CDR2 sequences are SGHRS and YFSETQ. The CDR3 loop spans 13 amino acids. V dropped 9 bases and J dropped 2 bases, with 14 bases sitting between them. The CDR3 DNA follows: TGCGCCACTTCTGAGGGTAGGAACTATGGCTACACCTTC. It specifies CATSEGRNYGYTF.

Judged by abundance, this clone is medium-sized (0.01 to 0.1%). Within the sample, other DNA sequences also encode this same CDR3. The V call is TRBV5-1, the J call TRBJ2-2, with D possibly matching TRBD1 (6 bases). Trimming shortened V by 4 bases and J by 5 bases, and 15 bases separated the two germline ends. CDR3 size: 15 residues. CDR1 and CDR2 from the germline V gene are SGHRS and YFSETQ. This CDR3 reads CASSQTGLGTGELFF. CDR3 in DNA: TGCGCCAGCAGCCAGACAGGACTGGGGACCGGGGAGCTGTTTTTT. The entire variable domain, with the rest obtained from reference TRBV5-1 and TRBJ2-2, is as follows: KAGVTQTPRYLIKTRGQQVTLSCSPISGHRSVSWYQQTPGQGLQFLFEYFSETQRNKGNFPGRFSGRQFSNSRSEMNVSTLELGDSALYLCASSQTGLGTGELFFGEGSRLTVL.